This passage covers 7 T cell receptor beta chains from one sample sequenced in a study of T cells after yellow fever vaccination. Each CDR3 protein is one row after TCRdb ran MiXCR on the 5' RACE reads. Among about 580,000 distinct CDR3 sequences listed, about a sixth were seen once. The sample was PBMCs, taken about 5 days after the first yellow fever vaccination. Source of these receptors: a man younger than 30 who received the YFV17D yellow fever vaccine.

This chain joins TRBV7-9 and TRBJ2-5; D gene uncertain. Germline V gives CDR1 SEHNR, CDR2 FQNEAQ (reference sequence). V was shortened by 2 bases and J by 5 bases, with 12 bases between the two germline ends. This CDR3 contains 14 residues. CDR3 amino acids: CASSLSDGGETQYF. CDR3 DNA sequence: TGTGCCAGCAGCTTAAGCGACGGTGGGGAGACCCAGTACTTC.

This clonotype was seen more than once but under ten times. This rearrangement joins TRBV29-1 to TRBJ2-1, with 8 bases that match TRBD2. Germline V lookup: CDR1 SQVTM, CDR2 ANQGSEA. V dropped 2 bases and J dropped 5; count of bases not matched to a gene: 5. CDR3 length equals 14 residues. CDR3 protein: CSVELAGRNNEQFF. CDR3 sequence (DNA): TGCAGCGTTGAATTAGCGGGGAGGAACAATGAGCAGTTCTTC.

This clonotype was seen ten or more times. The chain combines TRBV7-9 with TRBJ2-3; D ambiguous. Deletions cut 6 bases from V and 4 bases from J, with 5 bases between. This CDR3 region has 11 residues. CDR1 SEHNR and CDR2 FQNEAQ come from the germline V gene (reference sequence). CDR3 sequence: CASSLSDTQYF. CDR3 nucleotides: TGTGCCAGCAGTTTGTCAGATACGCAGTATTTT.

The V gene is TRBV10-3, the J gene TRBJ1-1; 8 bases map to TRBD1. J was trimmed by 10 bases and V by 8 bases; bases with no gene match: 12. The CDR3 loop spans 13 amino acids. Germline V CDR1 and CDR2: ENHRY, SYGVKD. CDR3 sequence (DNA): TGTGCCATCTCAGAGACAGGGGTTGTCTTAGCTTTCTTT. This sequence encodes CAISETGVVLAFF.

This clonotype appeared a few times. The rearrangement links TRBV15 to TRBJ2-5; D possibly matches TRBD1 or TRBD2 (5 bases each). This CDR3 region has 17 residues. The V end lost 0 bases, the J end lost 4 bases, and 18 bases lay between the germline ends. From germline, CDR1 is LNHNV and CDR2 YYDKDF (reference sequence). For the CDR3, the DNA is TGTGCCACCAGCAGAGATCGGGCCGGTTCTGGGGGAGAGACCCAGTACTTC. It encodes CATSRDRAGSGGETQYF.

The V gene is TRBV6-5, the J gene TRBJ1-1, with D possibly being TRBD1 (5 bases). Germline assignment: CDR1 MNHEY and CDR2 SVGAGI. CDR3 length equals 15 residues. Trimming removed 2 bases at V and 4 bases at J, with 14 bases between. The CDR3 DNA follows: TGTGCCAGCAGTTACGACGGGGGTGGGGGCACTGAAGCTTTCTTT. This gives the protein CASSYDGGGGTEAFF.

V gene TRBV6-2 or TRBV6-3 combines with J gene TRBJ2-5, with no clear D. Per the germline V gene, CDR1 is MNHEY and CDR2 is SVGEGT. Trimming pared 7 bases from V and 6 bases from J, leaving 12 bases between. This CDR3 is 12 amino acids long. CDR3 sequence (DNA): TGTGCCAGCACCTCCACCGCGAAGACCCAGTACTTC. It specifies CASTSTAKTQYF.